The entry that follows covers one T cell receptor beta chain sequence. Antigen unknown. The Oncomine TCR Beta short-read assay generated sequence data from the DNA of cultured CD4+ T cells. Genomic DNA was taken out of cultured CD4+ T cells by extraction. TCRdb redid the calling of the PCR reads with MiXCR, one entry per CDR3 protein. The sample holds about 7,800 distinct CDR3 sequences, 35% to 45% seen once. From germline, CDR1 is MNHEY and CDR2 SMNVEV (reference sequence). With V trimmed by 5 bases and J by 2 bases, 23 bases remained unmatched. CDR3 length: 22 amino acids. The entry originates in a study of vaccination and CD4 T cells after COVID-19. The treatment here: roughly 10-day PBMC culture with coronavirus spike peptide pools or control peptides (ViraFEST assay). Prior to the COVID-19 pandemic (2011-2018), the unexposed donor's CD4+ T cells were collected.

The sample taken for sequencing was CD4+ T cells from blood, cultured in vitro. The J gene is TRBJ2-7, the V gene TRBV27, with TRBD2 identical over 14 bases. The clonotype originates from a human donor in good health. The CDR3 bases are TGTGCCAGCAGTACCTCCTCTGGGGCAGGGGGCGGACTAGCGGGAGGAACCTACGAGCAGTACTTC. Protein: CASSTSSGAGGGLAGGTYEQYF.